This entry lists 25 T cell receptor beta chains sequenced from one sample in a study of CD8 T cells in Susac syndrome. Random hexamers were used to reverse transcribe roughly 0.5 to 1 ug of RNA. MiXCR, run by TCRdb on the immunoSEQ multiplex PCR reads, gives a single entry per CDR3 protein. The table records roughly 400,000 distinct CDR3 sequences, around 85% of them present only once. The sample consisted of CD8+ T cells from PBMCs. These receptor sequences come from a human donor with multiple sclerosis.

The chain uses TRBV4-1 and TRBJ2-2; 12 nucleotides line up with TRBD1. Germline CDR1 reads MGHRA; CDR2 reads YSYEKL. The length of the CDR3 is 17 residues. The V gene end was trimmed by 3 bases and the J gene end by 7 bases; junction bases not matched to a gene: 9. Written as DNA, the CDR3 is TGCGCCAGCAGCCAGGAACCGGGACAGGGGGCCGTCGGGGAGCTGTTTTTT. This sequence encodes CASSQEPGQGAVGELFF.

The V and J genes are TRBV20-1 and TRBJ1-2; D may be TRBD1 (5 bases). Trimming shortened V by 0 bases and J by 8 bases, and 25 bases separated the two germline ends. Germline CDR1 DFQATT, CDR2 SNEGSKA (reference sequence). The CDR3 has 17 amino acids. The CDR3 DNA follows: TGCAGTGCTAGAGAAGAGGAATCAGGGTGGTCTTTCTTCGGCTACACCTTC. It encodes CSAREEESGWSFFGYTF.

About this clonotype itself: Because the CDR3 is missing its conserved closing phenylalanine or tryptophan, this is likely a read error. The chain couples TRBV13 to TRBJ2-1, with TRBD1 identical over 7 bases. Germline assignment: CDR1 PRHDT and CDR2 FYEKMQ (reference sequence). J gave up 7 bases and V 8 bases, and 8 bases lay outside the gene matches. This CDR3 is 13 amino acids long. Written as DNA, the CDR3 is TGTGCCAGCGTCGGACAGGAGAATAATGAGCAGTTCCTC. It codes for CASVGQENNEQFL.

V gene TRBV30 combines with J gene TRBJ1-1; TRBD1 matches at 7 bases. This CDR3 has 13 amino acids. With V trimmed by 0 bases and J by 5 bases, 3 bases remained unmatched. The germline V gene encodes CDR1 GTSNPN and CDR2 SVGIG (reference sequence). The CDR3 is CAWSVSGGTEAFF. CDR3 in DNA: TGTGCCTGGAGTGTCTCAGGGGGGACTGAAGCTTTCTTT.

This chain uses TRBV20-1 with TRBJ1-5, with D maybe TRBD1 (5 bases). The V gene lost 1 base and the J gene lost 0 bases, with 13 bases spanning the gap. Germline V gene sequence: CDR1 DFQATT, CDR2 SNEGSKA (reference sequence). This CDR3 has 16 residues. This CDR3 is CSARVGRAHSNQPQHF. In DNA, the CDR3 is TGCAGTGCTAGAGTCGGCAGGGCCCATAGCAATCAGCCCCAGCATTTT.

The chain carries TRBV12-5 and TRBJ1-1, with TRBD1 as a possible D gene (5 bases). The CDR3 loop spans 15 amino acids. The V and J ends lost 3 bases and 4 bases respectively, with 15 bases between them. Per germline, CDR1 LGHNT and CDR2 FRNRAP. The CDR3 nucleotides are TGTGCTAGTGGTTTCCAGGGAGGGGAGAGCACTGAAGCTTTCTTT. Translation: CASGFQGGESTEAFF.

The count of this clonotype is one. The chain combines TRBV6-4 with TRBJ2-1; D gene uncertain. Germline V lookup: CDR1 MRHNA, CDR2 SNTAGT. V was pared by 0 bases and J by 5 bases, with 5 bases between. This CDR3 region has 13 residues. In nucleotides, the CDR3 is TGTGCCAGCAGTGACTCGACGCACAATGAGCAGTTCTTC. This sequence encodes CASSDSTHNEQFF.

V is TRBV28 and J is TRBJ1-5; D call uncertain. This CDR3 spans 15 amino acids. Trimming removed 10 bases from V and 0 bases from J, with 16 bases in between. In germline, CDR1 is MDHEN, CDR2 SYDVKM. The CDR3 here is CANSLGLYSNQPQHF. CDR3 bases: TGTGCCAACTCGCTAGGACTTTATAGCAATCAGCCCCAGCATTTT.

The V gene is TRBV6-2 or TRBV6-3, the J gene TRBJ2-3; 9 nucleotides line up with TRBD2. CDR3 size: 14 residues. With 10 bases clipped from V and 0 bases from J, the junction kept 5 bases outside the gene matches. Germline CDR1 reads MNHEY; CDR2 reads SVGEGT. In DNA, the CDR3 is TGTGCCACCTCCGGGACTAGCAGCACAGATACGCAGTATTTT. Protein sequence: CATSGTSSTDTQYF.

The J gene is TRBJ1-1, the V gene TRBV27; no firm D call. This CDR3 has 13 amino acids. Germline V gene data show CDR1 as MNHEY and CDR2 as SMNVEV (reference sequence). V lost 4 bases to trimming and J lost 8 bases, with 14 bases between them. The DNA of the CDR3 is TGTGCCAGCAGTTCCCTAGACAATGCCGAAGCTTTCTTT. Protein product: CASSSLDNAEAFF.

This sequence joins TRBV2 and TRBJ2-5; unclear D gene. This CDR3 has 10 residues. V gave up 4 bases and J gave up 5 bases, with 2 bases separating them. CDR1 is SNHLY and CDR2 is FYNNEI in the germline V gene. CDR3 region: CASSVETQYF. The CDR3 DNA is TGTGCCAGCAGTGTGGAGACCCAGTACTTC.

The J gene is TRBJ2-3, the V gene TRBV15, with D unresolved. This CDR3 has 16 residues. Germline V gene lookup returns CDR1 LNHNV and CDR2 YYDKDF (reference sequence). Deletions cut 0 bases from V and 2 bases from J, with 12 bases between. In DNA form, the CDR3 reads TGTGCCACCAGCAGAGATCGTTTGGGCTACACAGATACGCAGTATTTT. This gives the protein CATSRDRLGYTDTQYF.

The rearrangement links TRBV4-1 to TRBJ1-1; D gene unclear. Trimming left V 2 bases short and J 3 bases short, with 7 bases between. Germline CDR1 and CDR2: MGHRA and YSYEKL. The CDR3 extends over 13 amino acids. CDR3 nucleotide sequence: TGCGCCAGCAGCCAAAGGCAGCACACTGAAGCTTTCTTT. Residues: CASSQRQHTEAFF.

The genes are TRBV7-6 and TRBJ1-3; no clear D. The V end was cut by 5 bases, the J end by 0 bases, with 11 bases between. CDR1 SGHVS and CDR2 FNYEAQ come from the germline V gene. The CDR3 runs 15 residues. CDR3 protein: CASSIDGSSGNTIYF. Here the CDR3 DNA reads TGTGCCAGCAGCATAGACGGGAGCTCTGGAAACACCATATATTTT.

The chain is built from TRBV7-3 and TRBJ2-1, with D uncertain. V gave up 4 bases and J gave up 4 bases, with 14 bases separating them. Per germline, CDR1 SGHTA and CDR2 FQGTGA. The length of the CDR3 is 15 residues. CDR3 region: CASSSYLGDYNEQFF. CDR3 DNA: TGTGCCAGCAGCTCCTACCTAGGAGATTACAATGAGCAGTTCTTC.

This chain links TRBV29-1 with TRBJ2-1; D is tentatively TRBD1 or TRBD2 (5 bases each). The CDR3 runs to 14 residues. V lost 6 bases to trimming and J lost 5 bases, with 17 bases between them. Germline V gene sequence: CDR1 SQVTM, CDR2 ANQGSEA. CDR3 residues: CSVEGPTGHNEQFF. CDR3 nucleotide sequence: TGCAGCGTCGAGGGCCCGACGGGGCACAATGAGCAGTTCTTC.

This clonotype showed up just a few times. The V gene is TRBV7-9, the J gene TRBJ1-2, with 7 bases fitting TRBD1. CDR3 size: 14 residues. Looked up from germline, CDR1 is SEHNR and CDR2 is FQNEAQ (reference sequence). J gave up 4 bases and V 3 bases, and 5 bases lay outside the gene matches. The CDR3 coding sequence is TGTGCCAGCAGCTTTCCCGGACAGGTCTATGGCTACACCTTC. Translated: CASSFPGQVYGYTF.

V gene TRBV28 combines with J gene TRBJ1-1, with a possible D match to TRBD1 (5 bases). CDR1 is MDHEN and CDR2 is SYDVKM in the germline V gene. The CDR3 is 14 residues long. Trimming shortened V by 6 bases and J by 1 base, and 12 bases separated the two germline ends. The CDR3 DNA follows: TGTGCCAGCAGAGCAGACAGCAAGAACACTGAAGCTTTCTTT. It is translated as CASRADSKNTEAFF.

This chain connects TRBV21-1 to TRBJ2-2. TRBV21-1 is a documented pseudogene. The CDR3 is made up of 15 amino acids. The CDR3 DNA follows: TGTGCCAGCAGCAAAGGTCAGCTTAACACCGGGGAGCTGTTTTTT. This codes for CASSKGQLNTGELFF.

V gene TRBV4-1 combines with J gene TRBJ2-2, with TRBD2 matching over 10 bases. J lost 6 bases, V lost 1 base, and 5 bases had no gene match. CDR1 and CDR2 (germline): MGHRA, YSYEKL. The CDR3 sequence is 16 residues long. The CDR3, as DNA: TGCGCCAGCAGCCAAGTGCTAGCGGGAGACGCCGGGGAGCTGTTTTTT. This codes for CASSQVLAGDAGELFF.

This chain joins TRBV11-2 and TRBJ1-4; D gene ambiguous. V lost 5 bases, J lost 4 bases, and 11 bases lay in between. CDR1 and CDR2 from the germline V gene are SGHAT and FQNNGV. The CDR3 covers 14 residues. The CDR3 reads CASSGVPLNEKLFF. In DNA form, the CDR3 reads TGTGCCAGCAGCGGGGTCCCCCTTAATGAAAAACTGTTTTTT.

This rearrangement joins TRBV4-1 to TRBJ1-1; no reliable D call. The CDR3 consists of 13 residues. The germline V gene has CDR1 MGHRA and CDR2 YSYEKL. V lost 0 bases to trimming and J lost 8 bases, with 10 bases between them. This chain's CDR3 is CASSQDVRLEAFF. The CDR3 DNA sequence: TGCGCCAGCAGCCAAGATGTCAGGCTAGAAGCTTTCTTT.

V gene TRBV27 combines with J gene TRBJ2-2; D remains unclear. The germline CDR1 and CDR2 sequences are MNHEY and SMNVEV (reference sequence). The CDR3 has 14 amino acids. The V gene lost 6 bases and the J gene lost 4 bases, with 12 bases spanning the gap. The CDR3, as DNA: TGTGCCAGCAGCCCCGGGTCGAGCACCGGGGAGCTGTTTTTT. Translated: CASSPGSSTGELFF.

The rearrangement uses TRBV6-2 or TRBV6-3 and TRBJ2-7, with 9 bases identical to TRBD2. There are 17 residues in the CDR3. Per germline, CDR1 MNHEY and CDR2 SVGEGT. After removal of 0 bases from V and 6 bases from J, the junction contained 12 bases not matched to a gene. As DNA, the CDR3 is TGTGCCAGCAGTTACTCTCCTTTTGGCGGGGGGGCCGCCGAGCAGTACTTC. Translation: CASSYSPFGGGAAEQYF.

The chain combines TRBV27 with TRBJ1-2; 9 bases align to TRBD1. The CDR3 length is 16 residues. The J segment lost 5 bases and the V segment lost 3 bases, leaving 10 bases of the junction unmatched. Germline-derived CDR1 and CDR2 are MNHEY and SMNVEV (reference sequence). The chain's CDR3 is CASSFTRQGEGYGYTF. The CDR3 nucleotides read TGTGCCAGCAGTTTTACCCGACAGGGGGAGGGGTATGGCTACACCTTC.